This T cell receptor beta chain was recorded in a study of early T cells in non-severe SARS-CoV-2 infection. Whole-study context: Alpha and beta chains were unpaired, from unsorted whole-blood bulk RNA. Study results and limitations: VDJdb matching skewed toward anti-spike CD8 responses, missing private and CD4 specificities.

CDR3 size: 16 residues. V lost 8 bases and J 2 bases, leaving 21 bases between the germline ends. This clonotype was recorded a few times. The antigen is not known. As part of library construction, unique molecular identifiers were attached to individual cDNA molecules. TCRdb independently ran MiXCR on the 5' RACE reads; one entry per CDR3 protein. The profile shows approximately 70,000 distinct CDR3 sequences, around a tenth of them singletons. The V call is TRBV12-3 or TRBV12-4, the J call TRBJ1-2, with D perhaps TRBD1 (5 bases). This clonotype was sampled from an adult who was a healthcare worker with PCR-confirmed SARS-CoV-2 infection or an uninfected control (not recorded which). Sequencing used whole blood, obtained at baseline. In DNA, the CDR3 is TGTGCCAGCGCCCCTTTGGGGATTGGGGCCAACTATGGCTACACCTTC. This sequence encodes CASAPLGIGANYGYTF.